This T cell receptor (beta chain) is drawn from a study of cytomegalovirus exposure and HLA in healthy donors. Whole-study findings and limits: Being productive about 90% or about 30% of the time was typical of most TCR beta V segments in an earlier analysis. In a later analysis, CMV-associated beta chains were mostly HLA-associated, it appeared. Overall, approximately 180 TCR beta chains were annotated as cytomegalovirus-associated.

This CDR3 spans 13 amino acids. CDR1 is SGHVS and CDR2 is FQNEAQ in the germline V gene. V was clipped by 3 bases and J by 7 bases, with 9 bases between them. The PCR ran on 60 Vbeta and 13 Jbeta primers. The protocol was immunoSEQ multiplex PCR, while the TCRdb copy is restricted to in-frame clones and leaves out a portion. The sample has just over 200,000 clones, about two thirds seen once. A note on this clone: Antigen: not known.

This sequence joins TRBV7-8 and TRBJ1-4; TRBD1 is a possible D gene (6 bases). Sequencing input: PBMCs. The receptor comes from a middle-aged man in good health and CMV-seropositive. The CDR3 sequence: CASSFEGVEKLFF. CDR3 in DNA: TGTGCCAGCAGCTTCGAGGGGGTTGAAAAACTGTTTTTT.